These T cell receptor beta chains were read from a single sample in a study of cytomegalovirus exposure and HLA in healthy donors. The method was immunoSEQ multiplex PCR; TCRdb's version includes in-frame clones alone and lacks a portion of them. The sample includes 150,000 to 180,000 clones, 70% to 90% seen only once; the top ten take about 20%. The sequenced sample consisted of PBMCs. These receptors were collected from a man younger than 35 in good health and CMV-seropositive. CDR3s include the opening cysteine and the closing phenylalanine or tryptophan. A D gene is named only where the DNA matches it firmly. Clone size is not always given. Where it is, it says once, few, many or a class for expanded clones.

V gene,clone size,J gene,CDR3 length,D gene,CDR3 DNA,CDR3 protein
TRBV27,.,TRBJ2-2,12,.,TGTGCCAGCAGTGAGGGGGCCGGGGAGCTGTTTTTT,CASSEGAGELFF
TRBV5-6,.,TRBJ1-6,13,.,TGTGCCAGCAGCTTTGCCAGGGATTCACCCCTCCACTTT,CASSFARDSPLHF
TRBV7-9,.,TRBJ1-2,16,.,TGTGCCAGCAGCTTAGAGGGAACTCGGGGGGCGCATGGCTACACCTTC,CASSLEGTRGAHGYTF
TRBV29-1,.,TRBJ2-7,13,TRBD1,TGCAGCGCCGCCGGGACAGTCACCTACGAGCAGTACTTC,CSAAGTVTYEQYF
TRBV30,once,TRBJ2-2,18,.,TGTGCCTGGAGTGTAGTACAAACTAGCTCAAAGCGGGCCGGGGAGCTGTTTTTT,CAWSVVQTSSKRAGELFF
TRBV27,.,TRBJ1-1,17,TRBD1,TGTGCCAGCAAACGCATTCGACAGGGGGCGGTAAGGACTGAAGCTTTCTTT,CASKRIRQGAVRTEAFF
TRBV6-5,once,TRBJ2-4,15,TRBD1,TGTGCCAGCAGTCCCGGGACAGGTGAATTAAACATTCAGTACTTC,CASSPGTGELNIQYF
TRBV11-2,.,TRBJ1-2,12,TRBD1,TGTGCCAGCAGGGACAGGGCCTCTGGCTACACCTTC,CASRDRASGYTF
TRBV15,.,TRBJ1-3,15,.,TGTGCCACCAGCAGAGATCGGGGGACCGGAAACACCATATATTTT,CATSRDRGTGNTIYF
TRBV7-2,.,TRBJ1-2,17,.,TGTGCCAGCAGTGGACCCCCGGGGACACAAATTTTTTATGGCTACACCTTC,CASSGPPGTQIFYGYTF
TRBV6-1,.,TRBJ1-1,13,.,TGTGCCAGCACCTTGTCGACAGCCACTGAAGCTTTCTTT,CASTLSTATEAFF
TRBV5-4,.,TRBJ2-6,16,.,TGTGCCAGCCAGCGGCAGAGCCTATCTGGGGCCAACGTCCTGACTTTC,CASQRQSLSGANVLTF
TRBV7-9,.,TRBJ2-3,15,.,TGTGCCAGCAGCTTTTGGACTGAGTACACAGATACGCAGTATTTT,CASSFWTEYTDTQYF
TRBV29-1,.,TRBJ2-1,15,TRBD2,TGCAGCGTTGAAGATCGGGGCGGGAGGGCCAATGAGCAGTTCTTC,CSVEDRGGRANEQFF
TRBV25-1,few,TRBJ2-7,13,TRBD1,TGTGCCAGCAGAGGACAGGGGAACTACGAGCAGTACTTC,CASRGQGNYEQYF
TRBV19,.,TRBJ1-5,15,.,TGTGCCAGTAGTATAGATAACAGGGTCAATCAGCCCCAGCATTTT,CASSIDNRVNQPQHF
TRBV27,.,TRBJ2-1,16,.,TGTGCCAGCAGTTTACGTCTAGGGGACTCCTACAATGAGCAGTTCTTC,CASSLRLGDSYNEQFF
TRBV14,.,TRBJ2-7,16,.,TGTGCCAGCAGCCAACTCCAGGGGGGAGTTGGCTACGAGCAGTACTTC,CASSQLQGGVGYEQYF
TRBV5-1,.,TRBJ2-6,16,.,TGCGCCAGCAGCTTGGCCACGAGGGCTGGGGCCAACGTCCTGACTTTC,CASSLATRAGANVLTF
TRBV18,few,TRBJ1-6,16,.,TGTGCCAGCTCTTCGCAACTGGGAGGGTATAATTCACCCCTCCACTTT,CASSSQLGGYNSPLHF
TRBV23-1,.,TRBJ1-1,14,.,TGCGCCAGCAGTCACGCCAGTAATTTCACTGAAGCTTTCTTT,CASSHASNFTEAFF
TRBV10-1,few,TRBJ2-5,13,.,TGCGCCAGCAGTGAGTGGGAGGAAGAGACCCAGTACTTC,CASSEWEEETQYF
TRBV5-1,.,TRBJ2-1,12,.,TGCGCCAGCAGCTTGGCCAATTATGAGCAGTTCTTC,CASSLANYEQFF
TRBV5-6,.,TRBJ2-7,13,TRBD1,TGTGCCAGCATGGGACAGGGGGCCTACGAGCAGTACTTC,CASMGQGAYEQYF
TRBV15,.,TRBJ2-6,15,.,TGTGCCACCAGCAGTGGGGGGGCAGGGGCCAACGTCCTGACTTTC,CATSSGGAGANVLTF
TRBV18,.,TRBJ1-3,17,.,TGTGCCAGCTCACCCTCAACAGTGTCGCTCTCTGGAAACACCATATATTTT,CASSPSTVSLSGNTIYF
TRBV6-5,.,TRBJ1-1,14,.,TGTGCCAGCAACGTCCTACAGGGGAACACTGAAGCTTTCTTT,CASNVLQGNTEAFF
TRBV7-2,.,TRBJ2-7,15,TRBD1,TGTGCCAGCAGCTTAGCGGGGCCAGGGGGTTACGAGCAGTACTTC,CASSLAGPGGYEQYF
TRBV6-5,.,TRBJ1-1,15,.,TGTGCCAGCAGTTACCGGGGGGGCGCCGACACTGAAGCTTTCTTT,CASSYRGGADTEAFF
TRBV7-6,.,TRBJ2-1,13,.,TGTGCCAGCAGCTTACCCTCGGACAATGAGCAGTTCTTC,CASSLPSDNEQFF
TRBV7-9,.,TRBJ2-3,17,TRBD1,TGTGCCAGCAGCACGAAGTGGGGACAGGGACCCACAGATACGCAGTATTTT,CASSTKWGQGPTDTQYF
TRBV7-2,.,TRBJ2-7,15,TRBD2,TGTGCCAGCAGCTTCGAACTAGCGGGAGCGGGCGAGCAGTACTTC,CASSFELAGAGEQYF
TRBV6-5,.,TRBJ2-3,14,TRBD1,TGTGCCAGCAGCCAGGACAGGCCCACAGATACGCAGTATTTT,CASSQDRPTDTQYF
TRBV19,.,TRBJ2-1,19,TRBD2,TGTGCCAGTAGTTCCCGGGGGACTAGCGCCGGGGCGGCCTACAATGAGCAGTTCTTC,CASSSRGTSAGAAYNEQFF
TRBV4-3,.,TRBJ2-7,15,.,TGCGCCAGCAGCCAAGATTACGGTTTCTCCTACGAGCAGTACTTC,CASSQDYGFSYEQYF